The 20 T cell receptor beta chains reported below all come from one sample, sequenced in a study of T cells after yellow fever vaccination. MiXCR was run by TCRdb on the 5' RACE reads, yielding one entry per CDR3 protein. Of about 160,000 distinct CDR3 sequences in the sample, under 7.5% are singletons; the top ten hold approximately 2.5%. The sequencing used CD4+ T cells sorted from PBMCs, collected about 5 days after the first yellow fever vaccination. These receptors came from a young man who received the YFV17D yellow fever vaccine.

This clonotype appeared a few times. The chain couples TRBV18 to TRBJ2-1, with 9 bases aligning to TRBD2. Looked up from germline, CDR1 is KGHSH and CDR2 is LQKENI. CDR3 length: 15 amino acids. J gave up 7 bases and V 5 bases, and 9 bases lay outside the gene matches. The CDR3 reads CASSSAGLAKNEQFF. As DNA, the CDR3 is TGTGCCAGCTCATCTGCCGGACTAGCGAAAAATGAGCAGTTCTTC. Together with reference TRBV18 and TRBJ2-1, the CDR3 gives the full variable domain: NAGVMQNPRHLVRRRGQEARLRCSPMKGHSHVYWYRQLPEEGLKFMVYLQKENIIDESGMPKERFSAEFPKEGPSILRIQQVVRGDSAAYFCASSSAGLAKNEQFFGPGTRLTVL.

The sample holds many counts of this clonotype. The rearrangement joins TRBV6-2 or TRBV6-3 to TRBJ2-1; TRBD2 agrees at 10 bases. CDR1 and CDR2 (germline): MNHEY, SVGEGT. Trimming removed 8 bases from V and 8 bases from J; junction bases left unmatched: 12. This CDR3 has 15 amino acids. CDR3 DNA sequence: TGTGCCAGCGTTTGGCCCAGCGGGGGGGCGGATGAGCAGTTCTTC. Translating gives CASVWPSGGADEQFF.

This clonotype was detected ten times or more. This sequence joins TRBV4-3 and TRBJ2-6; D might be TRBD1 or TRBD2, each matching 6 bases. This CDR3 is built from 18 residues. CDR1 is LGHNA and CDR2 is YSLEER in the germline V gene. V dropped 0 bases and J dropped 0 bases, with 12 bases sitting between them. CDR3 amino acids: CASSQELGGGSGANVLTF. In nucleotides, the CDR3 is TGCGCCAGCAGCCAAGAGCTAGGAGGGGGCTCTGGGGCCAACGTCCTGACTTTC.

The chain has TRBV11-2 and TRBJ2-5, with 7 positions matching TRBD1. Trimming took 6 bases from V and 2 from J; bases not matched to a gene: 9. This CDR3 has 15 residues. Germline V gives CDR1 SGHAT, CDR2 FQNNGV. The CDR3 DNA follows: TGTGCCAGCAGGAAACTGGGACAGAAACAAGAGACCCAGTACTTC. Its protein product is CASRKLGQKQETQYF. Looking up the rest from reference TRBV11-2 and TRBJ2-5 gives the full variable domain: EAGVAQSPRYKIIEKRQSVAFWCNPISGHATLYWYQQILGQGPKLLIQFQNNGVVDDSQLPKDRFSAERLKGVDSTLKIQPAKLEDSAVYLCASRKLGQKQETQYFGPGTRLLVL.

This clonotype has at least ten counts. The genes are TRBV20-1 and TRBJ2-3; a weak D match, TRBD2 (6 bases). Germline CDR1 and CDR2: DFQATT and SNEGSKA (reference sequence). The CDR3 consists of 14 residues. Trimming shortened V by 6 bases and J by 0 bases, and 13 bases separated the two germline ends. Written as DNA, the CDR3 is TGCAGTGCGATCATAGCGGTTAGCACAGATACGCAGTATTTT. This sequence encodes CSAIIAVSTDTQYF.

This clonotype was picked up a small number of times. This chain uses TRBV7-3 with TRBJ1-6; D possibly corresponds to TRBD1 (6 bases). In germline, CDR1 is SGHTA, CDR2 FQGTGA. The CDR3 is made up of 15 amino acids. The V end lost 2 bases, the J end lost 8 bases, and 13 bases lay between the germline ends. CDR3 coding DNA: TGTGCCAGCAGCTTACTCGCCGGGGGCGATTCACCCCTCCACTTT. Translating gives CASSLLAGGDSPLHF. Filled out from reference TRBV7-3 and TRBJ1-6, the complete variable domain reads GAGVSQTPSNKVTEKGKYVELRCDPISGHTALYWYRQSLGQGPEFLIYFQGTGAADDSGLPNDRFFAVRPEGSVSTLKIQRTERGDSAVYLCASSLLAGGDSPLHFGNGTRLTVT.

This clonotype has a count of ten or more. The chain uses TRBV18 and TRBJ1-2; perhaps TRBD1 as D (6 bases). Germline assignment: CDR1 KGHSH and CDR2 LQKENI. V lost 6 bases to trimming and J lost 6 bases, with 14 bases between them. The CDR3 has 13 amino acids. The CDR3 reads CASSPRPGDGYTF. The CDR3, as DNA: TGTGCCAGCTCCCCAAGGCCAGGGGATGGCTACACCTTC. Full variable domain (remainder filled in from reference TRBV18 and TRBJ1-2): NAGVMQNPRHLVRRRGQEARLRCSPMKGHSHVYWYRQLPEEGLKFMVYLQKENIIDESGMPKERFSAEFPKEGPSILRIQQVVRGDSAAYFCASSPRPGDGYTFGSGTRLTVV.

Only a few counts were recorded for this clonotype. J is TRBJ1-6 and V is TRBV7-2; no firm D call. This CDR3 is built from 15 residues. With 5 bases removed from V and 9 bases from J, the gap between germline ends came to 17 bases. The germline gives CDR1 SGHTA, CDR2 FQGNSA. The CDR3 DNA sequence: TGTGCCAGCAGCCCCCGGGCGGGAGACCTTTCACCCCTCCACTTT. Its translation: CASSPRAGDLSPLHF.

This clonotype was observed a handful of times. This CDR3 is CASRWTSGGRTQYF. For the CDR3, the DNA is TGCGCCAGCCGCTGGACGAGCGGGGGTCGGACCCAGTACTTC. The rearrangement joins TRBV5-1 to TRBJ2-5, with 8 positions matching TRBD2. The V gene's germline CDR1 is SGHRS and CDR2 YFSETQ. The CDR3 length is 14 residues. After removal of 7 bases from V and 7 bases from J, the junction contained 12 bases not matched to a gene.

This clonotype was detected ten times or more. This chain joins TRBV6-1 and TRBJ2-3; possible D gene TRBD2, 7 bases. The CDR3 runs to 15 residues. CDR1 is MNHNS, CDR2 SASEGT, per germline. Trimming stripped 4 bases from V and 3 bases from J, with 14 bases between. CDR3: CASSVAGALTDTQYF. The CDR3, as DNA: TGTGCCAGCAGTGTCGCGGGGGCCCTGACAGATACGCAGTATTTT.

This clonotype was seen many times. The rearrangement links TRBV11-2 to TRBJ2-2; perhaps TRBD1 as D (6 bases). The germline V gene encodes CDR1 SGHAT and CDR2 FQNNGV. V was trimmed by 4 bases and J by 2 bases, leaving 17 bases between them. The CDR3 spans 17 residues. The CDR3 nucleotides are TGTGCCAGCAGCTCAATATGGGACACGACAAACACCGGGGAGCTGTTTTTT. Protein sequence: CASSSIWDTTNTGELFF.

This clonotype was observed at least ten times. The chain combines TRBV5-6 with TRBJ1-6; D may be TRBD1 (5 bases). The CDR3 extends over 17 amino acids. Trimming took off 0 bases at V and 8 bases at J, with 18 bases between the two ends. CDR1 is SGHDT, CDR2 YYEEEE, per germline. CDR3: CASSLGPGHPAYSPLHF. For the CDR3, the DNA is TGTGCCAGCAGCTTGGGGCCCGGACATCCTGCGTATTCACCCCTCCACTTT.

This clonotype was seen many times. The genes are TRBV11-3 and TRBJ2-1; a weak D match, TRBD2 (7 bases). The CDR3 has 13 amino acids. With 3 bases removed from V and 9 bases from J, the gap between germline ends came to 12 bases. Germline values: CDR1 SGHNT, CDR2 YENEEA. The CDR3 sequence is CASSLNREGEQFF. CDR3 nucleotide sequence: TGTGCCAGCAGCTTGAACAGGGAGGGTGAGCAGTTCTTC.

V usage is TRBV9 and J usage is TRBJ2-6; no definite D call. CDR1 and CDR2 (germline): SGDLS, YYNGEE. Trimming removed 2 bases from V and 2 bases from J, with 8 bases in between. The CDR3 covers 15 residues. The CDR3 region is CASSVMGAGANVLTF. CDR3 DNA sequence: TGTGCCAGCAGCGTTATGGGCGCTGGGGCCAACGTCCTGACTTTC.

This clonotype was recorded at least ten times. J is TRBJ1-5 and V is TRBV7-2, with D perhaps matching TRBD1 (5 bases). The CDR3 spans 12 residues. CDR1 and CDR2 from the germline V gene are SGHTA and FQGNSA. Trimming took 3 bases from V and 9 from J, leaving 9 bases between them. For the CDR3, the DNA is TGTGCCAGCAGCTTCCCGGGGCGGCCCCAGCATTTT. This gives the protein CASSFPGRPQHF.

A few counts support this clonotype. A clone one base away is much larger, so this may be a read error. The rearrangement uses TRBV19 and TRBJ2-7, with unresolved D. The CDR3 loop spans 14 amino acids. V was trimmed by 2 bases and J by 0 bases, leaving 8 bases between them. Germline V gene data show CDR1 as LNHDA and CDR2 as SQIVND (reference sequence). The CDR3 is CASSIRVSSYEQYF. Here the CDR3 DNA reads TGTGCCAGTAGTATACGTGTATCCTCCTACGAGCAGTACTTC.

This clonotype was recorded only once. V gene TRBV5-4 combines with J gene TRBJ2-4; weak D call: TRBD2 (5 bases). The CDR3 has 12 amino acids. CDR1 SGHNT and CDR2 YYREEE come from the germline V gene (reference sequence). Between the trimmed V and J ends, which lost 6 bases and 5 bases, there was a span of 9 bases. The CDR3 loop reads CASTSLENIQYF. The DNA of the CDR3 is TGTGCCAGCACTAGCCTTGAAAACATTCAGTACTTC.

DNA for the CDR3: TGTGCCAGTAGTATAGATACAGGGCAGTTCTTC. It is translated as CASSIDTGQFF. The V gene is TRBV19, the J gene TRBJ2-1; D may be TRBD1 (5 bases). Per the germline V gene, CDR1 is LNHDA and CDR2 is SQIVND (reference sequence). V was clipped by 0 bases and J by 12 bases, with 6 bases between them. The CDR3 length is 11 residues.

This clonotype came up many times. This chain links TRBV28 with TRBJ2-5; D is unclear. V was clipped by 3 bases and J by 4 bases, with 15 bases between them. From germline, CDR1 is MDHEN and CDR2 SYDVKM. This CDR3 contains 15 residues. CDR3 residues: CASSFGRSYRETQYF. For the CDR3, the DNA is TGTGCCAGCAGTTTCGGCAGAAGCTATCGAGAGACCCAGTACTTC. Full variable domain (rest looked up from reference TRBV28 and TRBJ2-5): DVKVTQSSRYLVKRTGEKVFLECVQDMDHENMFWYRQDPGLGLRLIYFSYDVKMKEKGDIPEGYSVSREKKERFSLILESASTNQTSMYLCASSFGRSYRETQYFGPGTRLLVL.

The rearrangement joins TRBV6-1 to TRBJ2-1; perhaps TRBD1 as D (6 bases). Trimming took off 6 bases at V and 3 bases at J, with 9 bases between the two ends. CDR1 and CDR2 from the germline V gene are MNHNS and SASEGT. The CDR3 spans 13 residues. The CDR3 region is CASRRGFYNEQFF. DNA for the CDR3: TGTGCCAGCAGAAGGGGGTTCTACAATGAGCAGTTCTTC.